The 7 T cell receptor beta chains listed next were all sequenced from one sample in a study of cytomegalovirus exposure and HLA in healthy donors. The PCR was carried out with 60 Vbeta primers and 13 Jbeta primers. The data were produced by immunoSEQ multiplex PCR, yet TCRdb's version contains in-frame clones alone and is incomplete. Found here are approximately 170,000 clones, roughly 88% of them singletons; the top ten hold approximately 1.3%. What was sequenced was PBMCs. These receptors were taken from a boy aged 2 to 10 in good health and CMV-seronegative.

The chain carries TRBV6-1 and TRBJ2-5; 7 positions agree with TRBD2. Germline trimming cut 4 bases from V and 5 bases from J; bases unmatched to any gene: 4. The CDR3 extends over 13 amino acids. Per the germline V gene, CDR1 is MNHNS and CDR2 is SASEGT. The CDR3 here is CASSGTSFETQYF. The CDR3, as DNA: TGTGCCAGCAGTGGGACTAGTTTTGAGACCCAGTACTTC.

The chain uses TRBV19 and TRBJ2-3; D is undetermined. This CDR3 has 14 amino acids. With 5 bases removed from V and 3 bases from J, the gap between germline ends came to 12 bases. CDR1 and CDR2 from the germline V gene are LNHDA and SQIVND (reference sequence). This CDR3 is CASSLLGPTDTQYF. The CDR3 DNA sequence: TGTGCCAGTAGTCTCCTCGGTCCTACAGATACGCAGTATTTT.

The gene calls are TRBV4-3 and TRBJ2-3; D is ambiguous. Germline V gives CDR1 LGHNA, CDR2 YSLEER. V was shortened by 0 bases and J by 3 bases, with 4 bases between the two germline ends. The CDR3 consists of 13 residues. DNA of the CDR3: TGCGCCAGCAGCCAAGACTCGACAGATACGCAGTATTTT. This sequence encodes CASSQDSTDTQYF.

This sequence joins TRBV7-9 and TRBJ2-3; TRBD1 matches 9 bases. V lost 2 bases, J lost 4 bases, and 7 bases stayed unmatched. The CDR3 length is 16 residues. Germline loops: CDR1 SEHNR, CDR2 FQNEAQ (reference sequence). CDR3 in amino acids: CASSLLGQGGADTQYF. The CDR3 DNA follows: TGTGCCAGCAGCTTATTGGGACAGGGAGGGGCAGATACGCAGTATTTT.

The rearrangement joins TRBV7-8 to TRBJ2-3; a possible D gene is TRBD2 (6 bases). Deletions cut 2 bases from V and 2 bases from J, with 14 bases between. CDR1 SGHVS and CDR2 FQNEAQ come from the germline V gene. CDR3 size: 16 residues. The CDR3, as DNA: TGTGCCAGCAGCTTATTGGAGCGGGTTCCCACAGATACGCAGTATTTT. Translating it yields CASSLLERVPTDTQYF.

This sequence joins TRBV2 and TRBJ1-2; possible D gene TRBD1, 6 bases. Germline loops: CDR1 SNHLY, CDR2 FYNNEI. The V end was cut by 4 bases, the J end by 7 bases, with 16 bases between. The CDR3 runs 14 residues. CDR3: CASSVVTGRGGYTF. In DNA, the CDR3 is TGTGCCAGCAGTGTTGTAACAGGGCGTGGTGGCTACACCTTC.

The chain links TRBV5-8 to TRBJ2-7, with TRBD1 matching 7 bases. V lost 6 bases to trimming and J lost 3 bases; unmatched junction nucleotides: 9. CDR3 length: 14 residues. Germline values: CDR1 SGHTS, CDR2 YDEGEE. The CDR3, as DNA: TGTGCCAGCACCACCGGGACAGACTACTACGAGCAGTACTTC. Protein: CASTTGTDYYEQYF.